Listed below are T cell receptor beta chains from one sample, sequenced in a study of T cell responses to AZD1222 COVID-19 vaccine. The repertoire was sequenced with immunoSEQ multiplex PCR; TCRdb's copy has only in-frame clones and lacks some. The table includes around 130,000 clones, about 90% detected once. This material consisted of peripheral blood, taken 28 days after the second dose of the MenACWY control vaccine. The receptors shown here come from an adult who received the MenACWY meningococcal vaccine as a control. The CDR3 runs from the conserved cysteine through the conserved F or W. The D gene is left open where the match is weak. A clone size is listed for some rows: how often the clone was seen (once, few, many), or a class if it is expanded.

j_call	cdr3_length	v_call	clone_size	d_call	cdr3_aa	cdr3_nt
TRBJ2-2	19	TRBV18	-	TRBD1	CASSQLPPPEGARTGELFF	TGTGCCAGCTCACAACTCCCCCCCCCAGAGGGGGCGCGGACCGGGGAGCTGTTTTTT
TRBJ2-5	16	TRBV24-1	-	-	CATSDPSAGRGETQYF	TGTGCCACCAGTGACCCCTCGGCAGGGCGCGGGGAGACCCAGTACTTC
TRBJ2-7	14	TRBV3-1/TRBV3-2	-	TRBD1	CASSQEDRGYEQYF	TGTGCCAGCAGCCAGGAGGACAGGGGCTACGAGCAGTACTTC
TRBJ1-1	15	TRBV28	-	TRBD1	CASGETRGQGLEAFF	TGTGCCAGCGGGGAAACTCGTGGACAGGGACTTGAAGCTTTCTTT
TRBJ2-3	16	TRBV10-1	-	-	CASSEHGLQGADTQYF	TGCGCCAGCAGTGAGCATGGACTACAAGGAGCGGATACGCAGTATTTT
TRBJ2-7	15	TRBV24-1	-	TRBD2	CATSVGTSGSGEQYF	TGTGCCACCAGTGTTGGTACTAGCGGGAGTGGCGAGCAGTACTTC
TRBJ2-3	13	TRBV6-5	-	-	CASRKAGTDTQYF	TGTGCCAGCAGGAAAGCGGGCACAGATACGCAGTATTTT
TRBJ2-1	16	TRBV9	once	TRBD2	CASSVGLAETDNEQFF	TGTGCCAGCAGCGTAGGACTAGCGGAGACGGACAATGAGCAGTTCTTC
TRBJ1-3	12	TRBV19	-	-	CASSTQGNTIYF	TGTGCCAGTAGTACGCAGGGAAACACCATATATTTT
TRBJ2-1	12	TRBV28	-	-	CASRRTDNEQFF	TGTGCCAGCAGAAGGACGGACAATGAGCAGTTCTTC
TRBJ1-6	16	TRBV7-2	-	-	CASSLAQGPKDSPLHF	TGTGCCAGCAGCTTAGCGCAAGGACCAAAGGATTCACCCCTCCACTTT
TRBJ2-2	15	TRBV5-6	-	-	CASVLGQGRTGELFF	TGTGCCAGCGTCCTCGGCCAGGGGCGCACCGGGGAGCTGTTTTTT
TRBJ1-1	15	TRBV4-1	-	TRBD1	CATQGATGFGTEAFF	TGCGCCACCCAGGGGGCAACAGGGTTTGGCACTGAAGCTTTCTTT
TRBJ1-3	12	TRBV9	-	-	CASSVAGNTIYF	TGTGCCAGCAGCGTAGCCGGAAACACCATATATTTT
TRBJ1-4	16	TRBV9	-	-	CASSASPGSPNEKLFF	TGTGCCAGCAGCGCCTCCCCAGGGTCCCCTAATGAAAAACTGTTTTTT
TRBJ1-4	15	TRBV2	-	TRBD1	CASSERTGGNEKLFF	TGTGCCAGCAGTGAACGGACAGGGGGCAATGAAAAACTGTTTTTT
TRBJ1-4	17	TRBV11-2	-	TRBD1	CASSPGQGRFQDGKLFF	TGTGCCAGCAGCCCCGGACAGGGACGATTCCAAGATGGAAAACTGTTTTTT
TRBJ2-7	15	TRBV19	-	TRBD2	CASSVISGRFAEQYF	TGTGCCAGTAGTGTCATTAGCGGGAGGTTCGCCGAGCAGTACTTC
TRBJ2-3	14	TRBV11-2	-	-	CASSLRDRSDTQYF	TGTGCCAGCAGCTTGCGGGACCGGTCCGATACGCAGTATTTT
TRBJ1-5	12	TRBV19	-	-	CASSIMNQPQHF	TGTGCCAGTAGTATAATGAATCAGCCCCAGCATTTT
TRBJ2-5	14	TRBV18	-	-	CASSPGGARETQYF	TGTGCCAGCTCACCAGGGGGGGCCCGGGAGACCCAGTACTTC
TRBJ2-1	14	TRBV6-5	-	-	CASSPDPTYNEQFF	TGTGCCAGCAGTCCGGACCCGACTTACAATGAGCAGTTCTTC
TRBJ1-6	15	TRBV6-5	-	-	CASSYHGQANSALHF	TGTGCCAGCAGTTACCACGGGCAGGCTAATTCGGCCCTCCACTTT
TRBJ2-5	10	TRBV20-1	-	-	CSAKRETQYF	TGCAGTGCTAAACGGGAGACCCAGTACTTC
TRBJ2-5	18	TRBV4-1	once	-	CASSQEDGNPALRGTQYF	TGCGCCAGCAGCCAAGAAGACGGGAACCCGGCCCTACGTGGGACCCAGTACTTC
TRBJ1-1	15	TRBV3-1/TRBV3-2	-	TRBD1	CASSPADRGNTEAFF	TGTGCCAGCAGCCCAGCGGACAGGGGGAACACTGAAGCTTTCTTT